What follows are 30 T cell receptor beta chains derived from one specimen sequenced in a study of blood T cell repertoires in COVID-19 (TCRdb year 2020). Libraries were made using the immunoSEQ multiplex PCR assay. TCRdb took this table from immuneACCESS and kept in-frame rearrangements with V and J called. Such tables lack part of the clones; where checked against another copy, unresolved V genes explain under half of the gap, and the rest is unexplained. The sample includes 35,000 to 55,000 clones, with under 90% observed a single time. 4% to 5.5% of the sample belongs to the ten largest clones. The material sequenced was peripheral blood. The receptors were gathered from a woman between 70 and 85 years old with acute or convalescent COVID-19.

The V and J genes are TRBV7-6 and TRBJ1-5; 7 bases agree with TRBD1. V dropped 5 bases and J dropped 5; count of bases not matched to a gene: 3. The CDR3 runs 13 residues. Per germline, CDR1 SGHVS and CDR2 FNYEAQ. The CDR3 DNA follows: TGTGCCAGCAGCCCTCAGGGGGATCAGCCCCAGCATTTT. It specifies CASSPQGDQPQHF.

This chain uses TRBV24-1 with TRBJ2-2; D possibly corresponds to TRBD1 (7 bases). Deletions cut 6 bases from V and 5 bases from J, with 15 bases between. This CDR3 region has 15 residues. Germline V gene sequence: CDR1 KGHDR, CDR2 SFDVKD. CDR3: CATSFGQAGTGELFF. The CDR3 DNA reads as TGTGCCACCAGTTTCGGACAGGCGGGAACCGGGGAGCTGTTTTTT.

The rearrangement uses TRBV3-1 (or the pseudogene TRBV3-2) and TRBJ2-7; D might be TRBD2 (5 bases). V dropped 4 bases and J dropped 1 base, with 14 bases sitting between them. The CDR3 runs 15 residues. The germline CDR1 and CDR2 sequences are LGHDT and YNNKEL (reference sequence). The CDR3 spells CASSRRRMSSYEQYF. The DNA of the CDR3 is TGTGCCAGCAGCCGCCGGAGGATGAGTTCCTACGAGCAGTACTTC.

This clone is a singleton in its sample. The chain joins TRBV14 to TRBJ2-1, with 16 bases fitting TRBD2. The J segment lost 6 bases and the V segment lost 0 bases, leaving 11 bases of the junction unmatched. CDR3 length equals 20 residues. Germline V gene data show CDR1 as SGHDN and CDR2 as FVKESK. The CDR3 DNA sequence: TGTGCCAGCAGCCAAGATATGAGTGGGACTAGCGGGAGGGCCGTCAATGAGCAGTTCTTC. It codes for CASSQDMSGTSGRAVNEQFF.

The chain is built from TRBV5-1 and TRBJ2-5; 8 bases map to TRBD2. V lost 4 bases, J lost 4 bases, and 6 bases stayed unmatched. The CDR3 has 14 amino acids. Germline CDR1 SGHRS, CDR2 YFSETQ. In DNA form, the CDR3 reads TGCGCCAGCAGCGCAGTGGCGGGAGGAGAGACCCAGTACTTC. Translation gives CASSAVAGGETQYF.

This chain connects TRBV19 to TRBJ2-1; TRBD1 aligns across 10 bases. V was pared by 3 bases and J by 13 bases, with 18 bases of the junction left unmatched. There are 17 residues in the CDR3. CDR1 and CDR2 (germline): LNHDA, SQIVND (reference sequence). The CDR3 is CASSIGRDRGGWTPQFF. The CDR3, as DNA: TGTGCCAGTAGTATTGGGCGGGACAGGGGTGGATGGACCCCCCAGTTCTTC.

This clone was counted a single time. J is TRBJ2-2 and V is TRBV28, with 14 bases identical to TRBD2. Germline V gives CDR1 MDHEN, CDR2 SYDVKM. The CDR3 is 17 residues long. J was trimmed by 4 bases and V by 5 bases; bases with no gene match: 6. CDR3 coding DNA: TGTGCCAGCAGTAGGGTGGGACTAGCGGGAGCCACCGGGGAGCTGTTTTTT. Translating gives CASSRVGLAGATGELFF.

This chain connects TRBV19 to TRBJ2-5, with 7 positions matching TRBD2. J gave up 0 bases and V 4 bases, and 8 bases lay outside the gene matches. Germline lookup yields CDR1 LNHDA and CDR2 SQIVND (reference sequence). The CDR3 consists of 16 residues. CDR3 bases: TGTGCCAGTAGTAGAGGGAGGGCTCTCTACCAAGAGACCCAGTACTTC. It codes for CASSRGRALYQETQYF.

The genes are TRBV7-9 and TRBJ2-1, with 9 bases aligning to TRBD2. Per germline, CDR1 SEHNR and CDR2 FQNEAQ (reference sequence). This CDR3 contains 16 residues. The trim removed 6 bases at V and 4 bases at J, leaving 10 bases unmatched. As DNA, the CDR3 is TGTGCCAGCAGACCCGGACTAGCGAGATCGTACAATGAGCAGTTCTTC. Translated: CASRPGLARSYNEQFF.

The chain uses TRBV7-9 and TRBJ1-5; 10 bases fit TRBD1. The trim removed 3 bases at V and 4 bases at J, leaving 3 bases unmatched. In germline, CDR1 is SEHNR, CDR2 FQNEAQ (reference sequence). The CDR3 runs 15 residues. The CDR3, as DNA: TGTGCCAGCAGCTTCGGACAGGGGGTTAATCAGCCCCAGCATTTT. Its protein product is CASSFGQGVNQPQHF.

The rearrangement joins TRBV10-3 to TRBJ1-1; 9 bases map to TRBD1. CDR3 length: 15 amino acids. Germline V gene sequence: CDR1 ENHRY, CDR2 SYGVKD. Germline trimming cut 6 bases from V and 1 base from J; bases unmatched to any gene: 6. The CDR3 sequence is CAIRGTGSQNTEAFF. CDR3 bases: TGTGCCATCAGGGGGACAGGGAGTCAGAACACTGAAGCTTTCTTT.

The chain couples TRBV7-8 to TRBJ2-7, with a weak D call TRBD1 (7 bases). Between the trimmed V and J ends, which lost 3 bases and 0 bases, there was a span of 12 bases. Germline V gene lookup returns CDR1 SGHVS and CDR2 FQNEAQ. The CDR3 contains 15 residues. DNA for the CDR3: TGTGCCAGCAGCTTTGGGGGGACAGCCTCCTACGAGCAGTACTTC. Its protein product is CASSFGGTASYEQYF.

This clone has just a few counts. The chain uses TRBV19 and TRBJ2-7; TRBD2 might be the D (5 bases). Trimming stripped 8 bases from V and 1 base from J, with 9 bases between. Germline V gives CDR1 LNHDA, CDR2 SQIVND (reference sequence). The CDR3 covers 12 residues. In DNA, the CDR3 is TGTGCCAGTTCGGAGGAGTCCTACGAGCAGTACTTC. Amino acids: CASSEESYEQYF.

This clone has a single count. The chain couples TRBV3-1 (or the pseudogene TRBV3-2) to TRBJ2-7; possibly TRBD2 for D (5 bases). The CDR3 runs to 15 residues. The V end lost 1 base, the J end lost 3 bases, and 13 bases lay between the germline ends. The germline V gene has CDR1 LGHDT and CDR2 YNNKEL (reference sequence). This CDR3 is CASSQVGLENYEQYF. The CDR3 coding sequence is TGTGCCAGCAGCCAAGTCGGACTTGAAAACTACGAGCAGTACTTC.

The genes are TRBV24-1 and TRBJ2-4; possibly TRBD1 for D (6 bases). CDR1 and CDR2 from the germline V gene are KGHDR and SFDVKD. Deletions cut 3 bases from V and 6 bases from J, with 17 bases between. The CDR3 loop spans 16 amino acids. CDR3 nucleotide sequence: TGTGCCACCAGTGATGGTGGGGGCGTTCTGGGAAACATTCAGTACTTC. Its translation: CATSDGGGVLGNIQYF.

This clone was seen just once. The rearrangement links TRBV4-2 to TRBJ1-4; maybe TRBD1 (5 bases). The CDR3 is made up of 15 amino acids. Germline V lookup: CDR1 LGHNA, CDR2 YNFKEQ. V dropped 2 bases and J dropped 7 bases, with 14 bases sitting between them. In nucleotides, the CDR3 is TGTGCCAGCAGCCAACCCGGGGGAGTAAGTGAAAAACTGTTTTTT. Its translation is CASSQPGGVSEKLFF.

The chain combines TRBV11-3 with TRBJ2-1; D perhaps matches TRBD2 (5 bases). CDR1 SGHNT and CDR2 YENEEA come from the germline V gene. The CDR3 has 12 amino acids. The V end was cut by 5 bases, the J end by 8 bases, with 10 bases between. The chain's CDR3 is CASSPMGDEQFF. The CDR3 nucleotides are TGTGCCAGCAGCCCGATGGGAGATGAGCAGTTCTTC. Looking up the rest from reference TRBV11-3 and TRBJ2-1 gives the full variable domain: EAGVVQSPRYKIIEKKQPVAFWCNPISGHNTLYWYLQNLGQGPELLIRYENEEAVDDSQLPKDRFSAERLKGVDSTLKIQPAELGDSAVYLCASSPMGDEQFFGPGTRLTVL.

V and J are TRBV7-3 and TRBJ2-3, with TRBD1 as a possible D gene (5 bases). This CDR3 is 19 amino acids long. V lost 0 bases and J 2 bases, leaving 21 bases between the germline ends. Germline V gene lookup returns CDR1 SGHTA and CDR2 FQGTGA. The CDR3 DNA reads TGTGCCAGCAGCTTAACGGGTACAGGCCTTAACAACCCCACAGATACGCAGTATTTT. It codes for CASSLTGTGLNNPTDTQYF.

The chain joins TRBV28 to TRBJ2-2; a weak D match, TRBD1 (5 bases). CDR1 is MDHEN and CDR2 is SYDVKM in the germline V gene. This CDR3 has 14 residues. The germline V and J ends were trimmed by 6 bases and 4 bases, with 12 bases remaining between them. Here the CDR3 reads CASSRDSSTGELFF. The DNA of the CDR3 is TGTGCCAGCAGCCGAGACAGTTCCACCGGGGAGCTGTTTTTT.

The chain employs TRBV7-9 and TRBJ2-5, with 7 bases that match TRBD2. J lost 5 bases, V lost 1 base, and 7 bases had no gene match. Germline V gene lookup returns CDR1 SEHNR and CDR2 FQNEAQ (reference sequence). CDR3 length: 15 amino acids. CDR3 DNA sequence: TGTGCCAGCAGCTTAGTCGGCGGGAGTGGGGAGACCCAGTACTTC. This gives the protein CASSLVGGSGETQYF.

The chain couples TRBV5-5 to TRBJ2-7, with D perhaps TRBD1 (6 bases). Germline V gene lookup returns CDR1 SGHKS and CDR2 YYEKEE (reference sequence). V lost 2 bases, J lost 2 bases, and 14 bases lay in between. The CDR3 consists of 15 residues. The CDR3 sequence: CASSLTGNSPYEQYF. As DNA, the CDR3 is TGTGCCAGCAGCTTAACAGGGAATTCTCCCTACGAGCAGTACTTC.

The V and J genes are TRBV12-3 or TRBV12-4 and TRBJ2-7; 9 bases map to TRBD1. This CDR3 is 13 amino acids long. V shed 6 bases, J shed 4 bases, and the junction held 4 bases outside the gene matches. CDR3 DNA: TGTGCCAGCAGAGGGACAGGGACTTACGAGCAGTACTTC. Protein product: CASRGTGTYEQYF.

This chain links TRBV7-3 with TRBJ2-5; the match to TRBD1 covers 9 bases. The CDR3 totals 13 residues. V lost 2 bases and J lost 5; bases outside the gene matches: 0. The germline V gene encodes CDR1 SGHTA and CDR2 FQGTGA. DNA of the CDR3: TGTGCCAGCAGCTTAGGGACAGGGGAGACCCAGTACTTC. Its translation: CASSLGTGETQYF.

The chain combines TRBV5-8 with TRBJ2-2, with TRBD2 matching over 7 bases. V shed 1 base and J 5 bases; nucleotides not matched to a gene: 2. The CDR3 covers 14 residues. CDR1 is SGHTS and CDR2 is YDEGEE in the germline V gene. The CDR3 region is CASSLTSVTGELFF. The DNA for the CDR3 is TGTGCCAGCAGCTTGACTAGCGTTACCGGGGAGCTGTTTTTT.

The V gene is TRBV11-3, the J gene TRBJ2-7; 7 bases map to TRBD1. V was clipped by 5 bases and J by 0 bases; unmatched bases: 7. Per germline, CDR1 SGHNT and CDR2 YENEEA. The CDR3 covers 15 residues. The CDR3 region is CASSESGTASYEQYF. CDR3 nucleotide sequence: TGTGCCAGCAGCGAATCCGGGACAGCCTCCTACGAGCAGTACTTC.

V is TRBV6-5 and J is TRBJ2-7; D possibly corresponds to TRBD1 (5 bases). The germline V gene encodes CDR1 MNHEY and CDR2 SVGAGI. The CDR3 loop spans 13 amino acids. V lost 6 bases, J lost 6 bases, and 15 bases lay in between. CDR3 in amino acids: CASSYVSQGEQYF. CDR3 nucleotide sequence: TGTGCCAGCAGCTACGTCAGTCAGGGCGAGCAGTACTTC.

This chain connects TRBV5-1 to TRBJ2-1, with D perhaps matching TRBD2 (6 bases). The V gene's germline CDR1 is SGHRS and CDR2 YFSETQ. V shed 2 bases and J shed 2 bases, with 11 bases lying between them. There are 15 residues in the CDR3. For the CDR3, the DNA is TGCGCCAGCAGCTTCGGGACTGGACCCTACAATGAGCAGTTCTTC. It encodes CASSFGTGPYNEQFF.

The rearrangement joins TRBV6-5 to TRBJ1-1; D possibly corresponds to TRBD1 (6 bases). Germline V CDR1 and CDR2: MNHEY, SVGAGI. The CDR3 loop spans 15 amino acids. The ends were cut back, 0 bases at V and 1 base at J, with 9 bases in the middle. CDR3 residues: CASSYSRGANTEAFF. The CDR3 coding sequence is TGTGCCAGCAGTTACTCACGGGGGGCGAACACTGAAGCTTTCTTT.

The J gene is TRBJ2-3, the V gene TRBV2; D gene uncertain. Germline CDR1 is SNHLY and CDR2 is FYNNEI. Trimming shortened V by 10 bases and J by 2 bases, and 16 bases separated the two germline ends. CDR3 length: 14 amino acids. The CDR3 here is CANSRSGFTDTQYF. CDR3 nucleotides: TGTGCCAACTCACGGTCAGGATTCACAGATACGCAGTATTTT.

V usage is TRBV27 and J usage is TRBJ1-2, with 9 bases lining up with TRBD1. Germline trimming cut 11 bases from V and 4 bases from J; bases unmatched to any gene: 11. The germline gives CDR1 MNHEY, CDR2 SMNVEV (reference sequence). This CDR3 has 14 amino acids. CDR3 bases: TGTGCCTCGGGACAGGGTAGTCGGAGCTATGGCTACACCTTC. Its translation is CASGQGSRSYGYTF.